Sequencing of this T cell receptor (beta chain) was carried out in a study of blood T cell repertoires in COVID-19. Study-wide background: The samples span acute and convalescent COVID-19 from the United States, Italy and Spain. The cDNA or gDNA used as material had been derived from T cells, B-cell-depleted T cells, or PBMCs.

The germline CDR1 and CDR2 sequences are LNHDA and SQIVND (reference sequence). This CDR3 spans 15 amino acids. Trimming removed 6 bases at V and 1 base at J, with 13 bases between. Under the authors' procedure: By means of reference gene primer amplification, nucleated cell counts were estimated. Sequencing used immunoSEQ multiplex PCR; TCRdb keeps in-frame clones, though not all of them. That table supplies the V and J calls and clone size; D and trimming were determined from the DNA. The table records 65,000 to 85,000 clones, around 83% of them present only once. This clonotype originated in a man aged 50 to 59 with active COVID-19. The chain joins TRBV19 to TRBJ1-5; D perhaps matches TRBD1 (6 bases). Sample: peripheral blood. CDR3 in amino acids: CASRGTRESNQPQHF. The CDR3 DNA follows: TGTGCCAGTAGGGGGACAAGGGAGAGCAATCAGCCCCAGCATTTT.